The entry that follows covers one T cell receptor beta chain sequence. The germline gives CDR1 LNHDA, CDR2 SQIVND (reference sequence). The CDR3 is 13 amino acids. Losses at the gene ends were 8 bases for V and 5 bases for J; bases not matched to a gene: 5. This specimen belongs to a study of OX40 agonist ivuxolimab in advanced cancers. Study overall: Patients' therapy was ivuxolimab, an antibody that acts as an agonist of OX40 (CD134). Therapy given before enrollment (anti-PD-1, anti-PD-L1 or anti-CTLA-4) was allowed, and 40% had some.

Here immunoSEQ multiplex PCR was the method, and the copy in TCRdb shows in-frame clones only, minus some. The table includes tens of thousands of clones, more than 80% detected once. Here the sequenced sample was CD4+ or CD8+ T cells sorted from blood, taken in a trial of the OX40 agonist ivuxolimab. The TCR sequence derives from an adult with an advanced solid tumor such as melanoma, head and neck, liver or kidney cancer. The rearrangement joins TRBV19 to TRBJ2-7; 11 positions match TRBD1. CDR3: CASGWTGGHEQYF. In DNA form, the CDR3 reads TGTGCCAGTGGATGGACAGGGGGCCACGAGCAGTACTTC.